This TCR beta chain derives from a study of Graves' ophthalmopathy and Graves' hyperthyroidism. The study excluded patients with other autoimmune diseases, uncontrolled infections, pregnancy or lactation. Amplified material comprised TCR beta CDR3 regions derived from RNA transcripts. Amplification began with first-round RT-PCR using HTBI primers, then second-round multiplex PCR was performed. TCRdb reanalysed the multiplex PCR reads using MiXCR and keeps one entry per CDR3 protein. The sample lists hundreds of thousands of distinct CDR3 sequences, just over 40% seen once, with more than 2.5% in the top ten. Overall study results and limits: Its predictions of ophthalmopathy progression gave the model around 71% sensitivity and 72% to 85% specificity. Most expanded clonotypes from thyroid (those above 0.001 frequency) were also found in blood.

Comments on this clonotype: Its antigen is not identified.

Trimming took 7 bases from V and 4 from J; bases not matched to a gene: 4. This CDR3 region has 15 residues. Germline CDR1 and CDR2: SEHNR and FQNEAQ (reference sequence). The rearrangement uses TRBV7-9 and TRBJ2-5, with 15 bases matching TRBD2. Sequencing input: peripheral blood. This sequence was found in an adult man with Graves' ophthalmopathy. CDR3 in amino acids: CASIPGLAGGETQYF. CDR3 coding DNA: TGTGCCAGCATCCCGGGACTAGCGGGGGGAGAGACCCAGTACTTC.